This T cell receptor beta chain stems from a study of Ad26.COV2.S vaccination and SARS-CoV-2 variants. In the study overall: Ad26.COV2.S, an intramuscular injection, was given once or twice 56 days apart. Regarding the study as a whole: TCR breadth and depth estimates may have understated total T cell responses. Substantial breadth was reported for post-vaccination spike-specific CD8+ and CD4+ T cells.

Concerning this clone: The antigen remains undetermined.

Sample treatment: around 19 received Ad26.COV2.S at low or high dose, single or two shots; 5 received placebo; per-sample allocation not given. Day 63 after the first injection of vaccine or placebo was the sampling time. Libraries were prepared by immunoSEQ multiplex PCR; TCRdb keeps only in-frame clonotypes and omits some of them. Counted here are about 350,000 clones, about 88% occurring once; the ten biggest clones make up about 3.3%. This clonotype was sampled from a person between 18 and 60 years old who received the Ad26.COV2.S COVID-19 vaccine or a placebo. Sequenced here: peripheral blood, sampled in a trial of Ad26.COV2.S vaccine versus placebo.

In DNA form, the CDR3 reads TGTGCCAGCAGCTTAGGGCTGGGGACAGGGAGATACACCATATATTTT. It translates to CASSLGLGTGRYTIYF. The chain has TRBV5-6 and TRBJ1-3, with 9 bases identical to TRBD1. Losses at the gene ends were 2 bases for V and 8 bases for J; bases not matched to a gene: 11. Per germline, CDR1 SGHDT and CDR2 YYEEEE. The length of the CDR3 is 16 residues. Using reference TRBV5-6 and TRBJ1-3 for the parts outside the CDR3, the full variable domain is DAGVTQSPTHLIKTRGQQVTLRCSPKSGHDTVSWYQQALGQGPQFIFQYYEEEERQRGNFPDRFSGHQFPNYSSELNVNALLLGDSALYLCASSLGLGTGRYTIYFGEGSWLTVV.